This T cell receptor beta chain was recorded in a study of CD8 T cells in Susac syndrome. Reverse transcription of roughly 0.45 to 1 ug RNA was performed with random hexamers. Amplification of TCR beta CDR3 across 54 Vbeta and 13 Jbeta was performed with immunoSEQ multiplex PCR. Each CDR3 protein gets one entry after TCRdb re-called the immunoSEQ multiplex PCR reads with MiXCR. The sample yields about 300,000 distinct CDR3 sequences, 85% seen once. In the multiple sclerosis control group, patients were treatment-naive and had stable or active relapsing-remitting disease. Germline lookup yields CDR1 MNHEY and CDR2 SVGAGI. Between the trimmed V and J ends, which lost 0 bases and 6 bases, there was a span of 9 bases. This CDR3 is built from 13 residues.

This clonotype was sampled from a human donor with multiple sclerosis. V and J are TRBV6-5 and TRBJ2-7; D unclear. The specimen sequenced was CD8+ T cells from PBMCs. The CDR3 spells CASSYSTFREQYF. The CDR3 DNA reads TGTGCCAGCAGTTACTCCACTTTTCGCGAGCAGTACTTC.